A selection of T cell receptor beta chains follows, all from one sample in a study of blood T cell repertoires in COVID-19. Generated by immunoSEQ multiplex PCR, the TCRdb table keeps only in-frame clones and is missing some. The table includes about 51,000 clones, around 83% detected once. The sequencing input was peripheral blood. These receptors were collected from a man older than 75 with active COVID-19. Each CDR3 is given with its conserved first and last residue. The order of the fields is clone size, V gene, D gene, J gene, CDR3 protein, CDR3 DNA. A D gene is named only where the DNA matches it firmly. Some rows mark clone size as missing; the rest say once, few, many or name a class of expanded clone.

>once|TRBV19|TRBD1|TRBJ2-1
CASDQGATRMTVLRSYNEQFF
TGTGCCTCCGACCAGGGGGCAACTCGCATGACGGTTCTACGCTCCTACAATGAGCAGTTCTTC
>.|TRBV7-9|.|TRBJ2-5
CASSPDLTEETQYF
TGTGCCAGCAGCCCCGATTTGACTGAAGAGACCCAGTACTTC
>.|TRBV9|.|TRBJ1-1
CASNQGNTEAFF
TGTGCCAGCAATCAGGGGAACACTGAAGCTTTCTTT
>.|TRBV9|.|TRBJ2-2
CASSVEVGPAELFF
TGTGCCAGCAGCGTAGAAGTTGGGCCTGCGGAGCTGTTTTTT
>.|TRBV5-1|TRBD1|TRBJ2-7
CASKSNRDRSYEQYF
TGCGCCAGCAAATCAAACCGGGACAGGTCCTACGAGCAGTACTTC
>.|TRBV5-4|TRBD1|TRBJ1-3
CASSLIGTVGSGNTIYF
TGTGCCAGCAGCTTGATCGGGACAGTCGGCTCTGGAAACACCATATATTTT
>.|TRBV30|TRBD2|TRBJ2-3
CAWSGIAGVSRLTDTQYF
TGTGCCTGGAGTGGCATAGCGGGAGTTAGTAGGCTCACAGATACGCAGTATTTT
>.|TRBV28|TRBD2|TRBJ2-3
CASSLPNGGADTQYF
TGTGCCAGCAGTTTACCCAACGGGGGGGCAGATACGCAGTATTTT
>.|TRBV15|.|TRBJ1-1
CATSRLSGGMNTEAFF
TGTGCCACCAGCAGGCTCAGTGGGGGGATGAACACTGAAGCTTTCTTT
>.|TRBV6-5|TRBD2|TRBJ2-3
CASREGLARDTQYF
TGTGCCAGCAGAGAGGGACTAGCGAGGGATACGCAGTATTTT
>once|TRBV5-1|TRBD1|TRBJ1-1
CASSYPGTANTEAFF
TGCGCCAGCAGCTACCCCGGGACAGCGAACACTGAAGCTTTCTTT
>.|TRBV7-3|.|TRBJ2-7
CASSLARGGSYEQYF
TGTGCCAGCAGCTTAGCCAGGGGAGGGAGCTACGAGCAGTACTTC
>.|TRBV19|.|TRBJ2-1
CASKSQVNEQFF
TGTGCCAGTAAGTCGCAGGTCAATGAGCAGTTCTTC
>.|TRBV6-2/TRBV6-3|TRBD1|TRBJ2-7
CASSYGTGNEQYF
TGTGCCAGCAGTTACGGGACAGGGAACGAGCAGTACTTC
>.|TRBV5-6|TRBD2|TRBJ2-3
CASSLSTGLAGEGGTQYF
TGTGCCAGCAGCTTGTCCACGGGACTAGCGGGAGAGGGAGGTACGCAGTATTTT
>.|TRBV24-1|TRBD1|TRBJ2-2
CATSVTGGIAGELFF
TGTGCCACCAGTGTAACAGGGGGCATCGCCGGGGAGCTGTTTTTT
>.|TRBV5-1|.|TRBJ2-5
CASSFQGRDQETQYF
TGCGCCAGCAGCTTCCAGGGGCGCGACCAAGAGACCCAGTACTTC
>.|TRBV19|.|TRBJ2-6
CASSVQGTGANVLTF
TGTGCCAGTAGTGTTCAGGGGACTGGGGCCAACGTCCTGACTTTC
>.|TRBV27|TRBD2|TRBJ2-2
CASRGWGGTGELFF
TGTGCCAGCAGGGGATGGGGGGGGACCGGGGAGCTGTTTTTT
>.|TRBV7-9|TRBD2|TRBJ2-1
CASSPAVAGGLSSYNEQFF
TGTGCCAGCAGCCCCGCGGTAGCGGGAGGGCTTAGCTCCTACAATGAGCAGTTCTTC
>.|TRBV14|.|TRBJ1-1
CASSSGLQIAFF
TGTGCCAGCAGCTCGGGACTCCAAATAGCTTTCTTT
>.|TRBV5-6|TRBD1|TRBJ2-4
CASSFSAGGAKNIQYF
TGTGCCAGCAGCTTTTCGGCAGGGGGAGCCAAAAACATTCAGTACTTC
>.|TRBV5-5|TRBD1|TRBJ1-1
CASSFRDRGVGGTEAFF
TGTGCCAGCAGCTTTAGGGACAGGGGGGTTGGCGGCACTGAAGCTTTCTTT
>.|TRBV9|TRBD2|TRBJ2-1
CASSPQGLAALWQFF
TGTGCCAGCAGCCCACAGGGACTAGCGGCCCTTTGGCAGTTCTTC
>.|TRBV10-3|TRBD1|TRBJ1-5
CATRRGQGAGQPQHF
TGTGCCACGAGGCGGGGACAGGGGGCCGGTCAGCCCCAGCATTTT
>.|TRBV7-8|TRBD1|TRBJ2-1
CASSPGTVPRNEQFF
TGTGCCAGCAGCCCCGGGACAGTTCCTAGGAATGAGCAGTTCTTC
>.|TRBV19|TRBD1|TRBJ1-2
CASSMYTGTGGQGYTF
TGTGCCAGTAGTATGTACACCGGGACAGGGGGTCAGGGCTACACCTTC
>.|TRBV7-6|TRBD1|TRBJ2-2
CASSSHRGMNTGELFF
TGTGCCAGCAGCTCCCACAGGGGAATGAACACCGGGGAGCTGTTTTTT
>.|TRBV7-2|TRBD2|TRBJ2-3
CASSNSGTSGTDTQYF
TGTGCCAGCAGCAACTCCGGGACTAGCGGCACAGATACGCAGTATTTT
>.|TRBV5-1|.|TRBJ2-5
CASSLGTEETQYF
TGCGCCAGCAGCTTGGGGACAGAAGAGACCCAGTACTTC
>.|TRBV5-4|TRBD2|TRBJ2-1
CASSTSGRPHNEQFF
TGTGCCAGCAGCACAAGCGGGAGGCCCCACAATGAGCAGTTCTTC
>.|TRBV4-3|.|TRBJ2-1
CASSQDMSRAYNEQFF
TGCGCCAGCAGCCAAGATATGAGCAGGGCCTACAATGAGCAGTTCTTC
>.|TRBV7-9|.|TRBJ1-5
CASGAGTNQPQHF
TGTGCCAGCGGTGCCGGGACTAATCAGCCCCAGCATTTT
>.|TRBV27|TRBD1|TRBJ1-2
CASSFLTGGQSGYTF
TGTGCCAGCAGTTTCTTGACAGGGGGCCAGAGTGGCTACACCTTC
>.|TRBV25-1|.|TRBJ1-2
CASSEQISYGYTF
TGTGCCAGCAGTGAACAGATCAGCTATGGCTACACCTTC
>.|TRBV18|TRBD2|TRBJ2-2
CASSRGTSVRITGELFF
TGTGCCAGCTCACGAGGGACTAGCGTTCGTATCACCGGGGAGCTGTTTTTT
>few|TRBV19|TRBD2|TRBJ2-1
CASSYGLAGLLNEQFF
TGTGCCAGTAGTTACGGACTAGCGGGATTATTAAATGAGCAGTTCTTC
>once|TRBV9|TRBD1|TRBJ2-7
CASSVAPGDSYEQYF
TGTGCCAGCAGCGTAGCGCCAGGGGACAGCTACGAGCAGTACTTC
>.|TRBV7-3|.|TRBJ2-3
CASSLTWSSEDTQYF
TGTGCCAGCAGCTTAACTTGGTCTAGCGAAGATACGCAGTATTTT
>.|TRBV5-1|.|TRBJ2-7
CASSLNLGVPYGQYF
TGCGCCAGCAGCTTGAATTTGGGAGTTCCCTACGGGCAGTACTTC
>.|TRBV28|TRBD1|TRBJ2-1
CASSDRVNEQFF
TGTGCCAGCAGTGACAGGGTCAATGAGCAGTTCTTC
>once|TRBV14|.|TRBJ2-3
CASSPRQGTDTQYF
TGTGCCAGCAGCCCTAGACAGGGCACAGATACGCAGTATTTT